These 27 T cell receptor beta chains came from one sample sequenced in a study of CD8 T cells in Susac syndrome. An amount of RNA that ranged from about 0.45 to 1 ug was reverse transcribed with random hexamers. TCRdb analysed the immunoSEQ multiplex PCR reads with MiXCR anew, one entry per CDR3 protein. Of about 73,000 distinct CDR3 sequences in the sample, less than 95% are singletons; the top ten hold 0.35% to 0.4%. The sample comprised CD8+ T cells from PBMCs. These TCRs come from a human donor with multiple sclerosis.

The chain is built from TRBV10-3 and TRBJ2-5; weak D call: TRBD2 (5 bases). Trimming took 2 bases from V and 5 from J, leaving 12 bases between them. From germline, CDR1 is ENHRY and CDR2 SYGVKD. This CDR3 contains 14 residues. The chain's CDR3 is CAISEVREGETQYF. The CDR3 DNA reads as TGTGCCATCAGTGAGGTTCGGGAAGGGGAGACCCAGTACTTC.

The gene calls are TRBV6-5 and TRBJ2-1; D remains unclear. Germline CDR1 and CDR2: MNHEY and SVGAGI. Trimming pared 4 bases from V and 8 bases from J, leaving 6 bases between. CDR3 length equals 11 residues. The CDR3 DNA follows: TGTGCCAGCAGTTTATCGGATGAGCAGTTCTTC. Amino acids: CASSLSDEQFF.

The chain is built from TRBV7-9 and TRBJ1-5; 7 bases agree with TRBD1. The V gene end was trimmed by 5 bases and the J gene end by 4 bases; junction bases not matched to a gene: 5. The CDR3 loop spans 14 amino acids. Germline V gene data show CDR1 as SEHNR and CDR2 as FQNEAQ (reference sequence). This CDR3 reads CASSPGTANQPQHF. CDR3 coding DNA: TGTGCCAGCAGCCCTGGGACAGCAAATCAGCCCCAGCATTTT.

This chain joins TRBV18 and TRBJ2-7; TRBD2 is a possible D gene (5 bases). V was trimmed by 2 bases and J by 5 bases, leaving 10 bases between them. CDR1 KGHSH and CDR2 LQKENI come from the germline V gene. The CDR3 is 13 amino acids. The CDR3 here is CASSPEGLNEQYF. The DNA of the CDR3 is TGTGCCAGCTCACCAGAGGGATTGAACGAGCAGTACTTC.

The CDR3 nucleotides read TGTGCCAGCAGCCTGAAATGGGACACACCGCCCTACGAGCAGTACTTC. Protein product: CASSLKWDTPPYEQYF. The V and J genes are TRBV7-2 and TRBJ2-7; possibly TRBD1 for D (6 bases). V lost 5 bases and J 2 bases, leaving 19 bases between the germline ends. Germline lookup yields CDR1 SGHTA and CDR2 FQGNSA. This CDR3 spans 16 amino acids.

J is TRBJ1-1 and V is TRBV30, with D possibly being TRBD1 (6 bases). V was cut by 0 bases and J by 6 bases, with 14 bases left in between. Germline V gives CDR1 GTSNPN, CDR2 SVGIG (reference sequence). The CDR3 spans 14 residues. The CDR3 sequence: CAWSVGGARSEAFF. Written as DNA, the CDR3 is TGTGCCTGGAGTGTAGGGGGTGCGCGCTCTGAAGCTTTCTTT.

The V call is TRBV13, the J call TRBJ1-1, with D hard to call. V was pared by 2 bases and J by 1 base, with 11 bases between. Germline V lookup: CDR1 PRHDT, CDR2 FYEKMQ (reference sequence). The length of the CDR3 is 15 residues. The CDR3 region is CASSLREGQNTEAFF. CDR3 nucleotides: TGTGCCAGCAGCTTACGCGAGGGCCAGAACACTGAAGCTTTCTTT.

The chain links TRBV7-2 to TRBJ1-2; D gene ambiguous. CDR1 and CDR2 (germline): SGHTA, FQGNSA. The germline V and J ends were trimmed by 7 bases and 4 bases, with 16 bases remaining between them. The CDR3 has 14 residues. The CDR3: CASKPREGVYGYTF. The CDR3 DNA is TGTGCCAGCAAACCCCGAGAGGGTGTCTATGGCTACACCTTC.

This chain joins TRBV12-3 or TRBV12-4 and TRBJ2-5; unclear D gene. Trimming cost V 7 bases and J 4 bases, with 13 bases left between them. The CDR3 totals 13 residues. As DNA, the CDR3 is TGTGCCAGCATGTCAGGCAGAGGAGAGACCCAGTACTTC. This codes for CASMSGRGETQYF.

This chain links TRBV2 with TRBJ2-7; D is perhaps TRBD1 (5 bases). V was cut by 4 bases and J by 3 bases, with 16 bases left in between. The germline CDR1 and CDR2 sequences are SNHLY and FYNNEI. This CDR3 is 15 amino acids long. The CDR3 loop reads CASSGSQGRIYEQYF. The DNA for the CDR3 is TGTGCCAGCAGTGGTAGTCAGGGCAGAATCTACGAGCAGTACTTC.

This chain links TRBV20-1 with TRBJ2-7; no reliable D call. Trimming removed 0 bases from V and 3 bases from J, with 9 bases in between. Germline assignment: CDR1 DFQATT and CDR2 SNEGSKA (reference sequence). The CDR3 is 13 residues long. The CDR3 coding sequence is TGCAGTGCTAGAGACGGCTACCACTACGAGCAGTACTTC. As protein: CSARDGYHYEQYF.

The V and J genes are TRBV7-9 and TRBJ2-7; 7 positions agree with TRBD2. The CDR3 loop spans 14 amino acids. Germline V gene sequence: CDR1 SEHNR, CDR2 FQNEAQ (reference sequence). J lost 0 bases, V lost 3 bases, and 2 bases had no gene match. CDR3 nucleotide sequence: TGTGCCAGCAGCTTCAGGACTAGCTCCTACGAGCAGTACTTC. Protein sequence: CASSFRTSSYEQYF.

The rearrangement joins TRBV3-1 to TRBJ2-1, with TRBD2 matching 8 bases. V dropped 6 bases and J dropped 0; count of bases not matched to a gene: 7. This CDR3 contains 16 residues. Per the germline V gene, CDR1 is LGHDT and CDR2 is YNNKEL (reference sequence). The DNA for the CDR3 is TGTGCCAGCAGTCAGCAGGGACTAGGCTCCTACAATGAGCAGTTCTTC. This gives the protein CASSQQGLGSYNEQFF.

This rearrangement joins TRBV29-1 to TRBJ1-1, with 10 bases aligning to TRBD1. J gave up 0 bases and V 8 bases, and 6 bases lay outside the gene matches. Germline V CDR1 and CDR2: SQVTM, ANQGSEA. The CDR3 covers 14 residues. The CDR3 DNA follows: TGCAGCTTCCGGGACAGGGGAATGAACACTGAAGCTTTCTTT. This codes for CSFRDRGMNTEAFF.

The chain carries TRBV7-8 and TRBJ1-2; the D is unclear. The length of the CDR3 is 17 residues. Trimming pared 1 base from V and 4 bases from J, leaving 19 bases between. The germline gives CDR1 SGHVS, CDR2 FQNEAQ. This CDR3 is CASSLVGTVELSYGYTF. CDR3 bases: TGTGCCAGCAGCTTAGTCGGTACAGTCGAACTTAGCTATGGCTACACCTTC.

This chain connects TRBV4-1 to TRBJ2-7, with D hard to call. The CDR3 consists of 15 residues. Germline assignment: CDR1 MGHRA and CDR2 YSYEKL. The V end was cut by 1 base, the J end by 2 bases, with 12 bases between. In nucleotides, the CDR3 is TGCGCCAGCAGCCAAGTCCCGGCGGAGACCTACGAGCAGTACTTC. Encoded protein: CASSQVPAETYEQYF.

The sample holds one count of this clonotype. The chain couples TRBV30 to TRBJ1-1; 7 nucleotides agree with TRBD1. The CDR3 contains 13 residues. Germline CDR1 reads GTSNPN; CDR2 reads SVGIG (reference sequence). With V trimmed by 2 bases and J by 4 bases, 4 bases remained unmatched. CDR3 loop: CAWSSQGITEAFF. CDR3 coding DNA: TGTGCCTGGAGTTCACAGGGGATCACTGAAGCTTTCTTT. Variable domain in full (rest from reference TRBV30 and TRBJ1-1): SQTIHQWPATLVQPVGSPLSLECTVEGTSNPNLYWYRQAAGRGLQLLFYSVGIGQISSEVPQNLSASRPQDRQFILSSKKLLLSDSGFYLCAWSSQGITEAFFGQGTRLTVV.

V is TRBV12-3 or TRBV12-4 and J is TRBJ2-7; maybe TRBD1 (6 bases). The CDR3 length is 15 residues. With 4 bases removed from V and 5 bases from J, the gap between germline ends came to 18 bases. DNA of the CDR3: TGTGCCAGCAGTTGGGCCCGCAGGGGCGGTGACGAGCAGTACTTC. It specifies CASSWARRGGDEQYF.

The chain links TRBV9 to TRBJ2-2, with TRBD1 as a possible D gene (5 bases). This CDR3 is built from 15 residues. Trimming cost V 2 bases and J 1 base, with 9 bases left between them. CDR1 and CDR2 (germline): SGDLS, YYNGEE. CDR3 bases: TGTGCCAGCAGCGTCCAGGGCCTGAACACCGGGGAGCTGTTTTTT. This gives the protein CASSVQGLNTGELFF.

This clonotype was counted between two and nine times. V gene TRBV5-6 combines with J gene TRBJ2-7; 7 nucleotides match TRBD1. CDR3 length: 14 residues. V dropped 4 bases and J dropped 1; count of bases not matched to a gene: 5. Germline V gene sequence: CDR1 SGHDT, CDR2 YYEEEE. CDR3 protein: CASSPDRVSYEQYF. The CDR3 DNA reads as TGTGCCAGCAGCCCCGACAGGGTATCCTACGAGCAGTACTTC.

This rearrangement joins TRBV18 to TRBJ2-1; 8 bases are shared with TRBD1. The CDR3 loop spans 17 amino acids. Per germline, CDR1 KGHSH and CDR2 LQKENI. V lost 2 bases and J lost 1; bases outside the gene matches: 7. This chain's CDR3 is CASSPSPGGESYNEQFF. CDR3 nucleotide sequence: TGTGCCAGCTCACCATCTCCAGGGGGCGAATCCTACAATGAGCAGTTCTTC.

V and J are TRBV5-1 and TRBJ2-1; 9 bases are shared with TRBD1. This CDR3 has 15 amino acids. The junction had 7 bases not matched to a gene; V was cut back by 2 bases and J by 7 bases. Germline lookup yields CDR1 SGHRS and CDR2 YFSETQ. The CDR3 protein is CASSFEQGALNEQFF. The CDR3 DNA reads as TGCGCCAGCAGCTTTGAACAGGGGGCGTTAAATGAGCAGTTCTTC. The full variable domain, in which reference TRBV5-1 and TRBJ2-1 provide the parts outside the CDR3, is KAGVTQTPRYLIKTRGQQVTLSCSPISGHRSVSWYQQTPGQGLQFLFEYFSETQRNKGNFPGRFSGRQFSNSRSEMNVSTLELGDSALYLCASSFEQGALNEQFFGPGTRLTVL.

J is TRBJ2-2 and V is TRBV4-1, with 9 positions matching TRBD1. Trimming took 0 bases from V and 3 from J; bases not matched to a gene: 5. This CDR3 comprises 17 residues. Germline values: CDR1 MGHRA, CDR2 YSYEKL. In DNA, the CDR3 is TGCGCCAGCAGCCAAGATCGAGGGACAGGGCACACCGGGGAGCTGTTTTTT. It translates to CASSQDRGTGHTGELFF.

The chain carries TRBV29-1 and TRBJ1-2, with TRBD1 identical over 7 bases. Germline-derived CDR1 and CDR2 are SQVTM and ANQGSEA. This CDR3 has 16 residues. V lost 4 bases and J lost 0; bases outside the gene matches: 11. The CDR3 nucleotides are TGCAGCGTTGTTCCGGGGACAGACTTTGCTAACTATGGCTACACCTTC. This translates into CSVVPGTDFANYGYTF.

The V gene is TRBV6-2 or TRBV6-3, the J gene TRBJ2-3; perhaps D is TRBD1 or TRBD2 (5 bases each). CDR3 length: 14 residues. Germline lookup yields CDR1 MNHEY and CDR2 SVGEGT. Trimming took off 11 bases at V and 2 bases at J, with 17 bases between the two ends. CDR3 residues: CAGGFDRNTDTQYF. The DNA of the CDR3 is TGTGCCGGGGGATTCGACAGAAACACAGATACGCAGTATTTT.

This chain connects TRBV6-5 to TRBJ1-2; D is possibly TRBD1 (5 bases). CDR3 length equals 14 residues. The ends were cut back, 4 bases at V and 2 bases at J, with 11 bases in the middle. Per germline, CDR1 MNHEY and CDR2 SVGAGI. CDR3 nucleotide sequence: TGTGCCAGCAGTTCCTTCAGGGCCAACTATGGCTACACCTTC. As protein: CASSSFRANYGYTF.

The table lists this clonotype with a count of one. The rearrangement uses TRBV25-1 and TRBJ1-1, with a weak D call TRBD1 (6 bases). There are 13 residues in the CDR3. Germline lookup yields CDR1 MGHDK and CDR2 SYGVNS. Trimming took off 6 bases at V and 4 bases at J, with 12 bases between the two ends. The CDR3 nucleotides are TGTGCCAGCAGCGAAAGGGGGGGCACTGAAGCTTTCTTT. Amino acids: CASSERGGTEAFF.